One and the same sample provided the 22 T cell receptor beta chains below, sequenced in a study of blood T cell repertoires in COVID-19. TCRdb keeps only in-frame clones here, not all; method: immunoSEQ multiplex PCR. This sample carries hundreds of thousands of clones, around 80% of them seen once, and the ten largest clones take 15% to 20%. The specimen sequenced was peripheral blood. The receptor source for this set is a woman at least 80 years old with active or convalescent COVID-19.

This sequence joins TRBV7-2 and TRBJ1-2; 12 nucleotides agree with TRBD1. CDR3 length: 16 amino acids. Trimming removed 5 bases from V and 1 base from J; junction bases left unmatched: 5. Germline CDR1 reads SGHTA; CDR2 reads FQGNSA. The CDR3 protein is CASSRDRGLLNYGYTF. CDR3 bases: TGTGCCAGCAGCCGGGACAGGGGGCTACTTAACTATGGCTACACCTTC.

The CDR3 is CALNLNPDTQYF. The CDR3 DNA reads as TGTGCCCTTAACCTAAACCCAGATACGCAGTATTTT. The V call is TRBV30, the J call TRBJ2-3, with unresolved D. The CDR3 is 12 amino acids. The germline gives CDR1 GTSNPN, CDR2 SVGIG (reference sequence). V was clipped by 8 bases and J by 4 bases, with 13 bases between them.

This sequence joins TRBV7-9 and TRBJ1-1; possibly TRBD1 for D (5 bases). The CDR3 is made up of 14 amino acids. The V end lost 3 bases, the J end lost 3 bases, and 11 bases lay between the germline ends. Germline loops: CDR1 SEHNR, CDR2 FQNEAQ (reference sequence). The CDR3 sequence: CASSFQGGYTEAFF. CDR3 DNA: TGTGCCAGCAGCTTTCAGGGCGGCTACACTGAAGCTTTCTTT. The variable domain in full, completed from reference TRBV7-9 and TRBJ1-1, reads DTGVSQNPRHKITKRGQNVTFRCDPISEHNRLYWYRQTLGQGPEFLTYFQNEAQLEKSRLLSDRFSAERPKGSFSTLEIQRTEQGDSAMYLCASSFQGGYTEAFFGQGTRLTVV.

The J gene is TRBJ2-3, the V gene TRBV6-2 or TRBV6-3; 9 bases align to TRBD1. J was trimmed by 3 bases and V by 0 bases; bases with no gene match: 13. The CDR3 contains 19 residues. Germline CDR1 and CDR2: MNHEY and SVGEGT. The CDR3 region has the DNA TGTGCCAGCAGTTACTCACCCGGGACAGGGAGACTTGGGACAGATACGCAGTATTTT. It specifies CASSYSPGTGRLGTDTQYF.

The CDR3: CASSHTGLAYEQYF. CDR3 DNA sequence: TGTGCCAGCAGCCACACGGGACTAGCGTACGAGCAGTACTTC. The rearrangement uses TRBV25-1 and TRBJ2-7, with 10 bases aligning to TRBD2. J gave up 4 bases and V 6 bases, and 6 bases lay outside the gene matches. Germline values: CDR1 MGHDK, CDR2 SYGVNS. This CDR3 spans 14 amino acids.

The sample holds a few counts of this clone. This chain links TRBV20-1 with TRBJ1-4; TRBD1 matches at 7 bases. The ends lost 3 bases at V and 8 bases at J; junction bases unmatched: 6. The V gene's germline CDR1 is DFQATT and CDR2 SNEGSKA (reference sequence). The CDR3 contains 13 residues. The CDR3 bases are TGCAGTGCTAGTAGAGGGACAGAAGAAAAACTGTTTTTT. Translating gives CSASRGTEEKLFF.

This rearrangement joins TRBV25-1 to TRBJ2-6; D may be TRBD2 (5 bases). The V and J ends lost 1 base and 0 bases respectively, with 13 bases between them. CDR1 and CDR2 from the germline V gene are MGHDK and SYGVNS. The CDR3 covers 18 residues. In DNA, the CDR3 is TGTGCCAGCAGTGAATGGACTCCCCGGACCTCTGGGGCCAACGTCCTGACTTTC. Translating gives CASSEWTPRTSGANVLTF.

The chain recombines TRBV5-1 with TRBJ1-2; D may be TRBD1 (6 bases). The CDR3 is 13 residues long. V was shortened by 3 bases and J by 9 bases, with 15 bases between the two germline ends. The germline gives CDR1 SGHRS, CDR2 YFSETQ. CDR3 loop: CASSSDRPPCYTF. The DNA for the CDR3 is TGCGCCAGCAGCTCGGACAGACCTCCTTGCTACACCTTC.

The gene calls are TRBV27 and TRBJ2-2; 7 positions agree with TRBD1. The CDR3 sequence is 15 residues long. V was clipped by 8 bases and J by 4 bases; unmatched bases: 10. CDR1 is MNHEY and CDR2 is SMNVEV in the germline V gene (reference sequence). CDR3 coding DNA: TGTGCCAGCGGAGTGAGGGGGCAGGTCACCGGGGAGCTGTTTTTT. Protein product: CASGVRGQVTGELFF.

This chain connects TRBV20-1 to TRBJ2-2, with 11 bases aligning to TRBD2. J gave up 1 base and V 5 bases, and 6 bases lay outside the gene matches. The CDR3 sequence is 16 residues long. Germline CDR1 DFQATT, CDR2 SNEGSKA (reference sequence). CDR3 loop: CSAGGLAGGNTGELFF. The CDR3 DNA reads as TGCAGTGCTGGTGGGCTAGCGGGAGGGAACACCGGGGAGCTGTTTTTT.

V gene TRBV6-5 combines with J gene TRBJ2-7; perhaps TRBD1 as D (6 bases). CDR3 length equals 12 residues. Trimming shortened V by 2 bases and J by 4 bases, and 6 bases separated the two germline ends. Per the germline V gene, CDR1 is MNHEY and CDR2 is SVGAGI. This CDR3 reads CASSYTGYEQYF. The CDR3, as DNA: TGTGCCAGCAGTTACACAGGGTACGAGCAGTACTTC.

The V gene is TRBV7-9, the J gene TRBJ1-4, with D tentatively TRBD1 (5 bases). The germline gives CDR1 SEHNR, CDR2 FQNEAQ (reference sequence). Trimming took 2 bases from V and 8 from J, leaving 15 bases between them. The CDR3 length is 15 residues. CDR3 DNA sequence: TGTGCCAGCAGCTTATCACGCGGGACGCAAGAAAAACTGTTTTTT. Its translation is CASSLSRGTQEKLFF.

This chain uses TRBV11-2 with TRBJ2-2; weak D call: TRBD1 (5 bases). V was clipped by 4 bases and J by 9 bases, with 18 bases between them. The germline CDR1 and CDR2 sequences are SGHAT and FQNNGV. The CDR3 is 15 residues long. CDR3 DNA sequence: TGTGCCAGCAGCTATACGGACACGATCGCACGGGAGCTGTTTTTT. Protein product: CASSYTDTIARELFF.

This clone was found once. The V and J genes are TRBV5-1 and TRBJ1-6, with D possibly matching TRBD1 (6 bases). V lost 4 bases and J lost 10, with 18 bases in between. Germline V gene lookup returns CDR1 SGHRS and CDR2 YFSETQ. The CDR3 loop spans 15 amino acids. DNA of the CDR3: TGCGCCAGCAGCCAAACGACAGGCAAAGAGTCACCCCTCCACTTT. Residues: CASSQTTGKESPLHF.

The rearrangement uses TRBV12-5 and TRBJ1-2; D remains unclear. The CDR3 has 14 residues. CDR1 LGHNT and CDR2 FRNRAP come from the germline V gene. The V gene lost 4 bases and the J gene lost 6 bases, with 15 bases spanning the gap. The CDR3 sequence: CASGSRRLRNGYTF. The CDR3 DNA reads TGTGCTAGTGGTTCCAGGAGGCTGCGAAATGGCTACACCTTC.

The CDR3 DNA is TGTGCCGGTGCAAAGCAGGGTTGGTACGAGCAGTACTTC. Its translation: CAGAKQGWYEQYF. The chain combines TRBV6-5 with TRBJ2-7; D perhaps matches TRBD1 (5 bases). The CDR3 spans 13 residues. CDR1 MNHEY and CDR2 SVGAGI come from the germline V gene. The V end was cut by 11 bases, the J end by 4 bases, with 18 bases between.

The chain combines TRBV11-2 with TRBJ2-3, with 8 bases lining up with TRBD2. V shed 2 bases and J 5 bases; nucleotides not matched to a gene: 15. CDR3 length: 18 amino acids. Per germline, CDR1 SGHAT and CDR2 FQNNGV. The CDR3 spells CASSLNFATGGPLDTQYF. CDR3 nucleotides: TGTGCCAGCAGCTTAAATTTCGCGACGGGAGGGCCATTAGATACGCAGTATTTT. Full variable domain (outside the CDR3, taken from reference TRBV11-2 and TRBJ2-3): EAGVAQSPRYKIIEKRQSVAFWCNPISGHATLYWYQQILGQGPKLLIQFQNNGVVDDSQLPKDRFSAERLKGVDSTLKIQPAKLEDSAVYLCASSLNFATGGPLDTQYFGPGTRLTVL.

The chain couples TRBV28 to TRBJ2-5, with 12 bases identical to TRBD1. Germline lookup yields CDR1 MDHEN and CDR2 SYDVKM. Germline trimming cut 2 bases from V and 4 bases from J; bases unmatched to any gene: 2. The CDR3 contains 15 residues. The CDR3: CASSLGDRGRETQYF. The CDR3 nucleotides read TGTGCCAGCAGTTTAGGGGACAGGGGGCGAGAGACCCAGTACTTC.

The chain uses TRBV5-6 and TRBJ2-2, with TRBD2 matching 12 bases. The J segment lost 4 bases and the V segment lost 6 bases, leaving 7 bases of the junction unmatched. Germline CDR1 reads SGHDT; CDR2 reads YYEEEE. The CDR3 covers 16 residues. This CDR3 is CASTPLAGGGTGELFF. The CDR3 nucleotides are TGTGCCAGCACCCCCCTAGCGGGGGGGGGCACCGGGGAGCTGTTTTTT.

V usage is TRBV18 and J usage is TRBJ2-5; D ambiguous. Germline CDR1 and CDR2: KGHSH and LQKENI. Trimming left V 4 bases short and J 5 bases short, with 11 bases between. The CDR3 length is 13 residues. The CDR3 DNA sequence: TGTGCCAGCTCACAAACCTTCGGGGAGACCCAGTACTTC. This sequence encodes CASSQTFGETQYF.

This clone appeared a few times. CDR3 nucleotides: TGTGCCAGCACGAGGAATAACTATGGCTACACCTTC. Its protein is CASTRNNYGYTF. The gene calls are TRBV2 and TRBJ1-2; D uncertain. The CDR3 sequence is 12 residues long. Trimming cost V 7 bases and J 1 base, with 7 bases left between them. The germline gives CDR1 SNHLY, CDR2 FYNNEI. Complete variable domain (other parts from reference TRBV2 and TRBJ1-2): EPEVTQTPSHQVTQMGQEVILRCVPISNHLYFYWYRQILGQKVEFLVSFYNNEISEKSEIFDDQFSVERPDGSNFTLKIRSTKLEDSAMYFCASTRNNYGYTFGSGTRLTVV.

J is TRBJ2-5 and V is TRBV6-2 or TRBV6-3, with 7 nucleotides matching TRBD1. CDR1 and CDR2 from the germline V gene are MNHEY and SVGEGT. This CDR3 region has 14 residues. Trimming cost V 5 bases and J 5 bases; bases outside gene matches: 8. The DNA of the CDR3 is TGTGCCAGCAGTAAGGGACAGATGGTGGAGACCCAGTACTTC. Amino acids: CASSKGQMVETQYF.